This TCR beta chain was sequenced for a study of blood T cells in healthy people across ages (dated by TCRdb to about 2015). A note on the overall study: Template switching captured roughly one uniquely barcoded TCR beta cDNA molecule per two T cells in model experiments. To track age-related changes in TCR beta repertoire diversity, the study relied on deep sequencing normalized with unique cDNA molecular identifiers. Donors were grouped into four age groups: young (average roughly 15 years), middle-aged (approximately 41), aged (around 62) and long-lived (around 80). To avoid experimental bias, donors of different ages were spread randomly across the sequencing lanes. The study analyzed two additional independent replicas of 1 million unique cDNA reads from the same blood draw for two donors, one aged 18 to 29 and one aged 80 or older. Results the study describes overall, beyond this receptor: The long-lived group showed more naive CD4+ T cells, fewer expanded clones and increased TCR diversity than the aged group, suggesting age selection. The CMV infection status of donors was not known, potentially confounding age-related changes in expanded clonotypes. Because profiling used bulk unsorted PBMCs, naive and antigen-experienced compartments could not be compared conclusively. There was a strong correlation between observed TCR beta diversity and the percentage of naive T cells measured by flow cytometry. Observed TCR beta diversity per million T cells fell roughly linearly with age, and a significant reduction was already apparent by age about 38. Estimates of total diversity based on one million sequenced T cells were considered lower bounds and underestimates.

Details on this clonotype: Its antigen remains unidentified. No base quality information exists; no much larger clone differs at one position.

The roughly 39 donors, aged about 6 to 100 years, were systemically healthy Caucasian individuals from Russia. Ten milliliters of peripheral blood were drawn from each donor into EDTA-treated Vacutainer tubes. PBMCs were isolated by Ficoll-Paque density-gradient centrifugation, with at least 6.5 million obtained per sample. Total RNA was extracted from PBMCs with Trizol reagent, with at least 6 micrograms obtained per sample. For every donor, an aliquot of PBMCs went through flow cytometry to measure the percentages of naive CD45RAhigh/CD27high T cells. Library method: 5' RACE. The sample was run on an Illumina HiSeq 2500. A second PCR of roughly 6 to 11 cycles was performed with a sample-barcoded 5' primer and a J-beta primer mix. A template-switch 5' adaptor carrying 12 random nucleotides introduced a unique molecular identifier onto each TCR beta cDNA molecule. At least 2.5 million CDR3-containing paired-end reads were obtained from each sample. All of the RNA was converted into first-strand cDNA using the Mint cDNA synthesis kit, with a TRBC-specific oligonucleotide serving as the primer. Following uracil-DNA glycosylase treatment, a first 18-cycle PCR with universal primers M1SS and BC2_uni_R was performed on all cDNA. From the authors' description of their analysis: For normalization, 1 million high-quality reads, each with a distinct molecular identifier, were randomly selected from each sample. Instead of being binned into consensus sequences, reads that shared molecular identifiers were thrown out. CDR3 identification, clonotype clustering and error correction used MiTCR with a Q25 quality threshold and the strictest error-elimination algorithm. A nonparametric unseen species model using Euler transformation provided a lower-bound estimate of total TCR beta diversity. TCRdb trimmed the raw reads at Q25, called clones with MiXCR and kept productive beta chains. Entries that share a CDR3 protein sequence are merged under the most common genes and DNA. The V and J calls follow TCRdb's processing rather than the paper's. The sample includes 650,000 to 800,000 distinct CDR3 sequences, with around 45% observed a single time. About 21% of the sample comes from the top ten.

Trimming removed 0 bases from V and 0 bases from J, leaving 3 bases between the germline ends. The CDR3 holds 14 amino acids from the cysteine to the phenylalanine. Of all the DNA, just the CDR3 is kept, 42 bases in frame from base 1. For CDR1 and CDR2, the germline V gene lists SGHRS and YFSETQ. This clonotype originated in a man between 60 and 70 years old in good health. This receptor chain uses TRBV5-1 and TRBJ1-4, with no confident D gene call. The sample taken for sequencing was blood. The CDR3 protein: CASSLDTTNEKLFF. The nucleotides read TGCGCCAGCAGCTTGGATACAACTAATGAAAAACTGTTTTTT. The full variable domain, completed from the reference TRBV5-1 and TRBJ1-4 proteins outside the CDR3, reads KAGVTQTPRYLIKTRGQQVTLSCSPISGHRSVSWYQQTPGQGLQFLFEYFSETQRNKGNFPGRFSGRQFSNSRSEMNVSTLELGDSALYLCASSLDTTNEKLFFGSGTQLSVL.